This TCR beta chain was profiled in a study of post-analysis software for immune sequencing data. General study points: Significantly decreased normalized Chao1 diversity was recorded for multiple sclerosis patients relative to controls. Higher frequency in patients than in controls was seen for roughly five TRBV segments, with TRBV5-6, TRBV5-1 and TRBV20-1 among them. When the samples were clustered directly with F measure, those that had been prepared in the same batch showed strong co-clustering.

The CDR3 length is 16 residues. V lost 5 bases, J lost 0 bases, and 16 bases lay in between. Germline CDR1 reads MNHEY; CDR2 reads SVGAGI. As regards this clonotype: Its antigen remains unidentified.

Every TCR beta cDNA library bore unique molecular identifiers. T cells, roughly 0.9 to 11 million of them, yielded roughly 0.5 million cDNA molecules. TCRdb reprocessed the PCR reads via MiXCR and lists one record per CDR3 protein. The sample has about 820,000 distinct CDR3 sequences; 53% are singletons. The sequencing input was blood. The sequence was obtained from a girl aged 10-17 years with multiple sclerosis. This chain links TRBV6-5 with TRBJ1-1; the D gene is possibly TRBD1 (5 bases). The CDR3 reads CASSRGPGGLNTEAFF. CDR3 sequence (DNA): TGTGCCAGCAGTCGGGGTCCGGGGGGACTGAACACTGAAGCTTTCTTT.